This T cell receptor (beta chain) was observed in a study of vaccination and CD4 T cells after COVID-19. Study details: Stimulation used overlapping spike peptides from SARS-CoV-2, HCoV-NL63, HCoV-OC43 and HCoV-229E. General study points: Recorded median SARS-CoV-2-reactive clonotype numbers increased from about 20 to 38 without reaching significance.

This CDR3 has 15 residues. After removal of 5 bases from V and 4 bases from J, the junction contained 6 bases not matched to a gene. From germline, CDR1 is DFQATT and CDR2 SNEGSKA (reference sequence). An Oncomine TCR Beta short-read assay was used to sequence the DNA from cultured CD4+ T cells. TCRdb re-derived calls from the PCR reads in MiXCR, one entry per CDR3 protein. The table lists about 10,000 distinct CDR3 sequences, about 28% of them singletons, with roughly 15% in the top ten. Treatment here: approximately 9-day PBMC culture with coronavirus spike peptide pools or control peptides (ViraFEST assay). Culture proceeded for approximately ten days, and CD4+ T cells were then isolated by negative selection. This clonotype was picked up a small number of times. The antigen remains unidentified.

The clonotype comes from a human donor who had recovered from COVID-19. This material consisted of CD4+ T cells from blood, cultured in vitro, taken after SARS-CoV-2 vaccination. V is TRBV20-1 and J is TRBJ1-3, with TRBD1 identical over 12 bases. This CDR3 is CSAPGQGAGGNTIYF. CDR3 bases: TGCAGTGCTCCGGGACAGGGGGCGGGAGGAAACACCATATATTTT.